This T cell receptor (beta chain) derives from a study of shared clonotypes between healthy human individuals. Sequencing used immunoSEQ multiplex PCR; TCRdb keeps in-frame clones, though not all of them. This sample yields approximately 2,000,000 clones, of which around 90% are seen a single time; more than 0.35% belongs to the top ten. Free of recent acute infections or vaccinations, the donors were healthy HIV-negative adults. CD4+ cells underwent separation, giving CD45RA+ naive and CD45RA-negative memory subsets. This clonotype originated in a man between 18 and 29 years old in good health. Some clones in this sample may be carry-over from other donors' samples. The sample consisted of naive CD4+ T cells from PBMCs. Subset specified: CD45RA+ positively selected.

CDR3 nucleotide sequence: TGTGCCAGCAGCCAACAATTTCTGGGCGAGCAGTACTTC. This gives the protein CASSQQFLGEQYF. The rearrangement links TRBV14 to TRBJ2-7; D uncertain. The CDR3 is made up of 13 amino acids. Germline CDR1 reads SGHDN; CDR2 reads FVKESK. Trimming left V 2 bases short and J 6 bases short, with 11 bases between.